This T cell receptor beta chain was sequenced for a study of T cell responses to AZD1222 COVID-19 vaccine. As for this clone: Its specificity is unknown.

Findings and limits, study-wide: Elevations in Spike-specific TCR breadth and depth followed administration of two AZD1222 doses.

The repertoire was sequenced with immunoSEQ multiplex PCR; TCRdb's copy has only in-frame clones and lacks some. The table records approximately 200,000 clones, approximately 91% of them present only once. Per germline, CDR1 ENHRY and CDR2 SYGVKD. This CDR3 has 15 amino acids. Trimming took off 2 bases at V and 0 bases at J, with 8 bases between the two ends. Sequenced here: peripheral blood, sampled 28 days after the second AZD1222 dose. The sequence came from an adult who received the AZD1222 COVID-19 vaccine. This chain connects TRBV10-3 to TRBJ1-3; tentatively, D is TRBD1 (5 bases). The CDR3 sequence: CAISEIRGSGNTIYF. The CDR3 coding sequence is TGTGCCATCAGTGAGATAAGGGGCTCTGGAAACACCATATATTTT.